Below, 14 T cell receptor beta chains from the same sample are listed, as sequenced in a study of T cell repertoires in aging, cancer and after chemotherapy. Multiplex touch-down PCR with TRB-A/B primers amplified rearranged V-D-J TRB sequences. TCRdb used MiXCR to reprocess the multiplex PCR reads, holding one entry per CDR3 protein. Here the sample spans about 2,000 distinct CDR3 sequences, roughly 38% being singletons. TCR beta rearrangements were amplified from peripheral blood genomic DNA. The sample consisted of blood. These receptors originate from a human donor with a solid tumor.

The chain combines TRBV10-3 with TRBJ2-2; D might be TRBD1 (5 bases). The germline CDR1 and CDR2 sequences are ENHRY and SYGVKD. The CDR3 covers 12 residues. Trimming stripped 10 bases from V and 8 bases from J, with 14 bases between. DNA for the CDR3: TGTGCCAGCAGGGTACAAGGAGGGGAGCTGTTTTTT. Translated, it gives CASRVQGGELFF.

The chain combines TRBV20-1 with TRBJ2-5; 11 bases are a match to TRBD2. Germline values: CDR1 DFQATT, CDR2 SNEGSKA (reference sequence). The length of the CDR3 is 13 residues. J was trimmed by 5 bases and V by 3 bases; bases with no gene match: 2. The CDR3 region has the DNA TGCAGTGCTAGGGTAGCGGGGGGGGAGACCCAGTACTTC. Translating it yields CSARVAGGETQYF.

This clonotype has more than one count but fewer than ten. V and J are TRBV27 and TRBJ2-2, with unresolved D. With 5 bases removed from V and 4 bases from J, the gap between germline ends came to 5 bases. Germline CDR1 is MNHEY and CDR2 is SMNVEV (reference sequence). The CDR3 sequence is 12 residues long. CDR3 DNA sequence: TGTGCCAGCAGTATCCTCACCGGGGAGCTGTTTTTT. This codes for CASSILTGELFF.

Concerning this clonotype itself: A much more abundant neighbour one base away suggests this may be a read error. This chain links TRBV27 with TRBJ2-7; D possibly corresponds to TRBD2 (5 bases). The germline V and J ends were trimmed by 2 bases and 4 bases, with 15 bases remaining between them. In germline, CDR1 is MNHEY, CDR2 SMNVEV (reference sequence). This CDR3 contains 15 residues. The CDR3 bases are TGTGCCAGCAGTTTAGTGGACTCCTTGACTTACGAGCAGTACTTC. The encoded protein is CASSLVDSLTYEQYF.

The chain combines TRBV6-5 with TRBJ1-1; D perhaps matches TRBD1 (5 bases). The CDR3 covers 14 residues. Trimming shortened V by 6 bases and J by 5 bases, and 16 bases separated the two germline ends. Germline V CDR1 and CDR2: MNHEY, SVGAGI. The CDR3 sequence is CASRRGPRQTEAFF. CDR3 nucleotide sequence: TGTGCCAGCAGGCGGGGACCCCGACAAACTGAAGCTTTCTTT.

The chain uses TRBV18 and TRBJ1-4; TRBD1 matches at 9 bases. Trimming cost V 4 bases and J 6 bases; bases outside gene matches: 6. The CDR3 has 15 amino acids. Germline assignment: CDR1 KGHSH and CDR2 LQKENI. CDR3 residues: CASSLTGGRDEKLFF. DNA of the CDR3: TGTGCCAGCTCACTTACAGGGGGCCGGGATGAAAAACTGTTTTTT.

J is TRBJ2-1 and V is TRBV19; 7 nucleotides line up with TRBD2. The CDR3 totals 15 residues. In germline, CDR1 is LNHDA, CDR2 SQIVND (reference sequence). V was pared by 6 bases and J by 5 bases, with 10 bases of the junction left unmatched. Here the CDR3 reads CASSPSGTYHNEQFF. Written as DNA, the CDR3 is TGTGCCAGTAGCCCCAGCGGGACTTACCACAATGAGCAGTTCTTC.

The CDR3 here is CASSRMGEGQGYGYTF. The CDR3 DNA is TGCGCCAGCAGCCGGATGGGCGAGGGACAGGGCTATGGCTACACCTTC. The chain recombines TRBV5-1 with TRBJ1-2; 9 bases agree with TRBD1. Germline V lookup: CDR1 SGHRS, CDR2 YFSETQ. CDR3 length: 16 amino acids. V was pared by 4 bases and J by 4 bases, with 11 bases of the junction left unmatched.

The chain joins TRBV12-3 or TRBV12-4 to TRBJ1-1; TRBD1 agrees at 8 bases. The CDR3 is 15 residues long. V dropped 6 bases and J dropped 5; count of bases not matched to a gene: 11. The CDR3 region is CASSGSSGGRTEAFF. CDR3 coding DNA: TGTGCCAGCAGCGGGTCCTCAGGGGGCCGAACTGAAGCTTTCTTT.

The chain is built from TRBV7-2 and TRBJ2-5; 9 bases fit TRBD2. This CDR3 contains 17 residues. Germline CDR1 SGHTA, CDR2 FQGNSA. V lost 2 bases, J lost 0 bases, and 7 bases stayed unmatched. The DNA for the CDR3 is TGTGCCAGCAGCTTACGGCGGGGGGGCCCCAACCAAGAGACCCAGTACTTC. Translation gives CASSLRRGGPNQETQYF.

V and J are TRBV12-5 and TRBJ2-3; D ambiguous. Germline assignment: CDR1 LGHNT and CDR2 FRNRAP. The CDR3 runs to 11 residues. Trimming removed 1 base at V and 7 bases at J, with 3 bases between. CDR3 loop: CASGLGNTQYF. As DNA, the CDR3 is TGTGCTAGTGGTTTGGGAAATACGCAGTATTTT. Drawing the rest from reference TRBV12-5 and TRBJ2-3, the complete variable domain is DARVTQTPRHKVTEMGQEVTMRCQPILGHNTVFWYRQTMMQGLELLAYFRNRAPLDDSGMPKDRFSAEMPDATLATLKIQPSEPRDSAVYFCASGLGNTQYFGPGTRLTVL.

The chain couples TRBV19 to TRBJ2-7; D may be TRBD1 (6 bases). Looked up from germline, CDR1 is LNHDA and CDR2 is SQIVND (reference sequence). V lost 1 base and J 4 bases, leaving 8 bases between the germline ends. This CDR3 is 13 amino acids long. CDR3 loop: CASSIARGYEQYV. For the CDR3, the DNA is TGTGCCAGTAGTATAGCCAGGGGTTACGAGCAGTACGTC.

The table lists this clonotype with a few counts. CDR3 amino acids: CASSGGGSGQGPNEQFF. CDR3 in DNA: TGTGCCAGCAGCGGGGGAGGGTCGGGACAGGGTCCCAATGAGCAGTTCTTC. The V and J genes are TRBV5-4 and TRBJ2-1; 9 positions match TRBD1. The germline V gene has CDR1 SGHNT and CDR2 YYREEE (reference sequence). Germline trimming cut 4 bases from V and 6 bases from J; bases unmatched to any gene: 14. This CDR3 region has 17 residues.

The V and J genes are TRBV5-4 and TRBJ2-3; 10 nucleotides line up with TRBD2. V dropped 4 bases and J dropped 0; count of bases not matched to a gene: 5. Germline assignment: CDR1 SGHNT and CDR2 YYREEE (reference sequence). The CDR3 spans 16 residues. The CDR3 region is CASSTWTSGSTDTQYF. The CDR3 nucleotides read TGTGCCAGCAGCACGTGGACTAGCGGCAGCACAGATACGCAGTATTTT.